This T cell receptor (beta chain) was sequenced for a study of T cell responses to AZD1222 COVID-19 vaccine. Germline CDR1 is KGHSH and CDR2 is LQKENI. The V end was cut by 8 bases, the J end by 7 bases, with 11 bases between. There are 11 residues in the CDR3. The assay was immunoSEQ multiplex PCR, and TCRdb's table has in-frame clones only and misses some. Found here are tens of thousands of clones, 85% of them singletons; the top ten hold roughly 19%. The material was peripheral blood, obtained on day 0 of AZD1222 vaccination. The rearrangement uses TRBV18 and TRBJ1-1, with D possibly TRBD1 on 5 matching bases. The source of this sequence is an adult in good health. CDR3 sequence: CASRKGSEAFF. DNA of the CDR3: TGTGCCAGCCGGAAGGGGAGTGAAGCTTTCTTT.